These T cell receptor beta chains were read from a single sample in a study of blood T cell repertoires in COVID-19. Assay used: immunoSEQ multiplex PCR; TCRdb lists only in-frame clones, some missing. The top ten hold 2.5% to 3.5% of the sample, which has 250,000 to 300,000 clones, roughly 84% seen once. The sequenced sample consisted of peripheral blood. These TCRs come from a woman between 18 and 29 years old with acute or convalescent COVID-19. Both conserved end residues are part of each CDR3. The D gene is left open where the match is weak. Size tells how often a clone was seen (once, few, many) or the class of an expanded clone, and some rows leave it out.

>TRBD2|.|TRBJ2-7|TRBV28
CASSFFLGGRAYEQYF
TGTGCCAGCAGTTTCTTTCTCGGCGGGAGGGCCTACGAGCAGTACTTC
>.|.|TRBJ2-7|TRBV2
CASRERQASPFKQYF
TGTGCCAGCAGGGAACGACAGGCATCTCCTTTCAAGCAGTACTTC
>TRBD2|.|TRBJ2-7|TRBV6-6
CASSYPGGSYEQYF
TGTGCCAGCAGTTATCCGGGAGGCAGCTACGAGCAGTACTTC
>TRBD1|.|TRBJ2-7|TRBV4-1
CASSQDRHQGVYEQYF
TGCGCCAGCAGCCAAGATCGGCACCAGGGGGTCTACGAGCAGTACTTC
>TRBD1|.|TRBJ2-5|TRBV5-6
CASSLRQGAVETQYF
TGTGCCAGCAGCTTGCGACAGGGGGCTGTAGAGACCCAGTACTTC
>.|.|TRBJ2-5|TRBV4-3
CASSQDGRETQYF
TGCGCCAGCAGCCAAGATGGGCGAGAGACCCAGTACTTC
>TRBD1|.|TRBJ1-4|TRBV5-1
CASSLPSGQGAEKLFF
TGCGCCAGCAGCTTGCCCTCCGGGCAGGGGGCTGAAAAACTGTTTTTT
>.|.|TRBJ1-6|TRBV3-1/TRBV3-2
CASSQTDNNSPLHF
TGTGCCAGCAGCCAGACAGACAATAATTCACCCCTCCACTTT
>.|.|TRBJ2-3|TRBV7-9
CASSESGSQYF
TGTGCCAGCAGCGAGAGCGGGTCGCAGTATTTT
>.|once|TRBJ1-6|TRBV7-2
CASSQEVQGSDSPLHF
TGTGCCAGCAGCCAAGAGGTACAGGGAAGTGATTCACCCCTCCACTTT
>.|.|TRBJ2-5|TRBV24-1
CATSDLGGGPEETQYF
TGTGCCACCAGTGATTTAGGGGGAGGGCCCGAGGAGACCCAGTACTTC
>.|.|TRBJ1-3|TRBV18
CASSPSEGASGNTIYF
TGTGCCAGCTCACCATCAGAAGGGGCCTCTGGAAACACCATATATTTT
>TRBD2|.|TRBJ2-5|TRBV10-3
CAINAIAGRETQYF
TGTGCCATCAACGCGATAGCGGGACGAGAGACCCAGTACTTC
>.|.|TRBJ1-2|TRBV9
CASSAHNGYTF
TGTGCCAGCAGCGCTCACAATGGCTACACCTTC
>.|.|TRBJ2-3|TRBV27
CASSLFGGSTDTQYF
TGTGCCAGCAGTTTATTCGGGGGAAGCACAGATACGCAGTATTTT
>.|.|TRBJ2-1|TRBV6-1
CASSEAALSGAPNEQFF
TGTGCCAGCAGTGAAGCGGCCTTGTCGGGAGCCCCCAATGAGCAGTTCTTC
>.|.|TRBJ1-1|TRBV28
CASSGPGENTEAFF
TGTGCCAGCAGCGGGCCGGGGGAGAACACTGAAGCTTTCTTT
>TRBD1|.|TRBJ2-1|TRBV5-4
CATLRRDRASNEQFF
TGTGCCACCCTTCGCCGGGACAGGGCTTCCAATGAGCAGTTCTTC
>.|.|TRBJ2-2|TRBV25-1
CASSEGGSGELFF
TGTGCCAGCAGTGAAGGGGGGTCCGGGGAGCTGTTTTTT
>TRBD1|.|TRBJ1-1|TRBV15
CATSRETGRSTEAFF
TGTGCCACCAGCAGGGAGACAGGGAGGAGCACTGAAGCTTTCTTT
>TRBD2|once|TRBJ2-2|TRBV7-9
CASSLTSGSPPGELFF
TGTGCCAGCAGTCTGACTAGCGGGAGTCCCCCCGGGGAGCTGTTTTTT
>TRBD1|once|TRBJ1-6|TRBV5-6
CASSRSTGGNSPLHF
TGTGCCAGCAGCCGATCGACAGGGGGGAATTCACCCCTCCACTTT
>TRBD2|once|TRBJ2-1|TRBV10-1
CASSERRTSGRLISYNEQFF
TGCGCCAGCAGTGAGCGTAGGACTAGCGGGAGGCTGATCTCCTACAATGAGCAGTTCTTC
>TRBD1|many|TRBJ2-7|TRBV10-3
CATLDRGHSYEQYF
TGTGCCACCCTGGACAGGGGGCACTCCTACGAGCAGTACTTC
>.|.|TRBJ2-1|TRBV7-2
CASSLGDFLSYNEQFF
TGTGCCAGCAGCTTAGGGGACTTCCTATCCTACAATGAGCAGTTCTTC
>.|.|TRBJ1-1|TRBV14
CASSQTTGFMNTEAFF
TGTGCCAGCAGCCAAACCACGGGGTTCATGAACACTGAAGCTTTCTTT